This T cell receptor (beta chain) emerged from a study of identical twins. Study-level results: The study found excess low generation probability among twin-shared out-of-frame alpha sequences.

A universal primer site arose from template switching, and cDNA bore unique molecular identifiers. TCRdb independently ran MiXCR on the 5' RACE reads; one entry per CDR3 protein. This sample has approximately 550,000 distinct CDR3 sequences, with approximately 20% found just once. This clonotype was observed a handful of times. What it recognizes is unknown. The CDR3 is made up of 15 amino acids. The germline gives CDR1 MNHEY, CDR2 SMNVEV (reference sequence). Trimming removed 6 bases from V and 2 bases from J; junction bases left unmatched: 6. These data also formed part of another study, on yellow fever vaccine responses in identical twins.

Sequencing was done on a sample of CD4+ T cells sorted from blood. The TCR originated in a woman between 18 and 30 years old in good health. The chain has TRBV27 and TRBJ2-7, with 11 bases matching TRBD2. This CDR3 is CASRGLAGGTYEQYF. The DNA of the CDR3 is TGTGCCAGCAGGGGTCTAGCGGGAGGCACCTACGAGCAGTACTTC.